These 5 T cell receptor beta chains came from one sample sequenced in a study of beta chain features in type 1 diabetes. Study-wide results and limits: Within each of all four CD4+ subsets, Type 1 diabetes patients had TCRB CDR3s that were moderately but significantly shorter.

TCRB transcripts that were expressed got sequenced, as all of the isolated RNA had been reverse transcribed. The data were produced by immunoSEQ multiplex PCR, yet TCRdb's version contains in-frame clones alone and is incomplete. Here the sample spans over 200,000 clones, 9.5% to 13% being singletons. No cognate antigen is known for these TCRs. The sequenced sample was naive CD4+ T cells from blood. Receptors were obtained from a man under 40 with type 1 diabetes.

This clone was found many times. DNA for the CDR3: TGTGCCAGCAGCCCTGACATCACTGGGGAGCTGTTTTTT. Its translation is CASSPDITGELFF. The V call is TRBV14, the J call TRBJ2-2; D gene ambiguous. The CDR3 runs to 13 residues. Germline lookup yields CDR1 SGHDN and CDR2 FVKESK. The ends were cut back, 4 bases at V and 8 bases at J, with 11 bases in the middle.

There are a few counts of this clone. The CDR3 here is CASSARTGAYEQYF. CDR3 in DNA: TGTGCCAGCAGCGCCCGGACAGGGGCCTACGAGCAGTACTTC. The chain couples TRBV7-8 to TRBJ2-7; 9 bases are shared with TRBD1. Losses at the gene ends were 5 bases for V and 2 bases for J; bases not matched to a gene: 4. CDR1 and CDR2 (germline): SGHVS, FQNEAQ. The CDR3 sequence is 14 residues long.

This clone was recorded a few times. The chain employs TRBV6-6 and TRBJ2-5, with no clear D. Between the trimmed V and J ends, which lost 2 bases and 0 bases, there was a span of 13 bases. Germline-derived CDR1 and CDR2 are MNHNY and SVGAGI (reference sequence). This CDR3 contains 16 residues. The DNA of the CDR3 is TGTGCCAGCAGTTACCACTTGTCTAGGTACCAAGAGACCCAGTACTTC. Translating it yields CASSYHLSRYQETQYF.

This clone was counted a few times. The V call is TRBV5-4, the J call TRBJ2-5, with a tentative D call TRBD2 (6 bases). Germline V CDR1 and CDR2: SGHNT, YYREEE (reference sequence). Trimming pared 7 bases from V and 5 bases from J, leaving 15 bases between. This CDR3 region has 13 residues. The CDR3 sequence is CASCGTPRETQYF. CDR3 sequence (DNA): TGTGCCAGCTGCGGGACTCCGAGGGAGACCCAGTACTTC.

The CDR3 sequence: CASRTGTSGGAYNEQFF. The CDR3 DNA reads as TGTGCCAGCAGAACCGGGACTAGCGGGGGGGCCTACAATGAGCAGTTCTTC. This chain links TRBV2 with TRBJ2-1, with 16 bases that match TRBD2. The CDR3 runs 17 residues. Germline V lookup: CDR1 SNHLY, CDR2 FYNNEI. The junction had 4 bases not matched to a gene; V was cut back by 6 bases and J by 2 bases.